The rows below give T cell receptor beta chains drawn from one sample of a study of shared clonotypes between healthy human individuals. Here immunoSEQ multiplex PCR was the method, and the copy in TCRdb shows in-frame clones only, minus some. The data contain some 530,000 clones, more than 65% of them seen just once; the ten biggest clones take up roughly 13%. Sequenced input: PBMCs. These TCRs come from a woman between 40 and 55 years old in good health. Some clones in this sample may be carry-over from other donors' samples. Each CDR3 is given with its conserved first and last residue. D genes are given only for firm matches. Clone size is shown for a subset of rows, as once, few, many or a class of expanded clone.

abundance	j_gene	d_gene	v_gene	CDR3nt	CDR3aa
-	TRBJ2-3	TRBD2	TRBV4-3	TGCGCCAGCAGCCAGGGGACTAGCGGGGATACGCAGTATTTT	CASSQGTSGDTQYF
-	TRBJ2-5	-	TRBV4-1	TGCGCCAGCAGCCAAGATGAGCTCCAGACCCAGTACTTC	CASSQDELQTQYF
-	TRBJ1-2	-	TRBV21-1	TGTGCCAGCAGCAAAGAGACAAGCAACTATGGCTACACCTTC	CASSKETSNYGYTF
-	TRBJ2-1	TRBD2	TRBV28	TGTGCCAGCAGTTCCGTCCCTAGCGGGAGTGGCGATGAGCAGTTCTTC	CASSSVPSGSGDEQFF
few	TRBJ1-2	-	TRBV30	TGTGCCTGGAGCAGGAGCTCTAACTATGGCTACACCTTC	CAWSRSSNYGYTF
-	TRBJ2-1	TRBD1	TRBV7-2	TGTGCCAGCAGCCCCGACAGGGGTGTGCACAATGAGCAGTTCTTC	CASSPDRGVHNEQFF
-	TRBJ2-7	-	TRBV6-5	TGTGCCAGCAGCGGCATCCGGACATCCTCCTACGAGCAGTACTTC	CASSGIRTSSYEQYF
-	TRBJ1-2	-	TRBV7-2	TGTGCCAGCAGCTTACGCCCGGGGAGGGACTATGGCTACACCTTC	CASSLRPGRDYGYTF
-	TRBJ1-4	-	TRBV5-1	TGCGCCAGCAGCGTAAACCGGGACGGAGAACATGAAAAACTGTTTTTT	CASSVNRDGEHEKLFF
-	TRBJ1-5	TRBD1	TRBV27	TGTGCCAGCAGTGGGGGGACAGCATGGAGCAATCAGCCCCAGCATTTT	CASSGGTAWSNQPQHF
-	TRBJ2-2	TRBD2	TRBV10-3	TGTGCCATACGGGAGGCCAAGAGTAACACCGGGGAGCTGTTTTTT	CAIREAKSNTGELFF
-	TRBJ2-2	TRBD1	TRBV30	TGTGCCTGGAGTCCCGGGACAGGGCCCGGGGAGCTGTTTTTT	CAWSPGTGPGELFF